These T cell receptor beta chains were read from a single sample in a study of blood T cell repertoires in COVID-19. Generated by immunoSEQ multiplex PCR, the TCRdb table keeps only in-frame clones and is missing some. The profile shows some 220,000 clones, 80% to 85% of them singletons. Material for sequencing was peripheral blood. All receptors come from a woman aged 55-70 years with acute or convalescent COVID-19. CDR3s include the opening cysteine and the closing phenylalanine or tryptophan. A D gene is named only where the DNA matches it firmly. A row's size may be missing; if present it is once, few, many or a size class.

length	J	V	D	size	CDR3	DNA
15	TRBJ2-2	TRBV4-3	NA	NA	CASGWSGVNTGELFF	TGCGCCAGCGGGTGGTCGGGGGTCAACACCGGGGAGCTGTTTTTT
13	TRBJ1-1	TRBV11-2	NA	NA	CASSSGPADEAFF	TGTGCCAGCAGCTCCGGCCCAGCGGATGAAGCTTTCTTT
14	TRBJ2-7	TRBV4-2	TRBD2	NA	CASSPHRTSYEQYF	TGTGCCAGCAGCCCCCATCGGACTAGCTACGAGCAGTACTTC
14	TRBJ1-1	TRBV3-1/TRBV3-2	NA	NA	CASSQGLPNTEAFF	TGTGCCAGCAGCCAAGGACTCCCGAACACTGAAGCTTTCTTT
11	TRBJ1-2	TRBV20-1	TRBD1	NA	CSGTGTYGYTF	TGCAGTGGGACAGGGACCTATGGCTACACCTTC
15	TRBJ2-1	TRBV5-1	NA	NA	CASSLDHTSYNEQFF	TGCGCCAGCAGCTTGGACCACACAAGCTACAATGAGCAGTTCTTC
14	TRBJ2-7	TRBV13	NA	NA	CASSSGEGVYEQYF	TGTGCCAGCAGCTCGGGGGAGGGGGTCTACGAGCAGTACTTC
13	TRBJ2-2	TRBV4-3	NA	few	CASSQVLTGELFF	TGCGCCAGCAGCCAAGTCCTCACCGGGGAGCTGTTTTTT
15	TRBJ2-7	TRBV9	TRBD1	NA	CASSPRTGWTYEQYF	TGTGCCAGCAGCCCACGGACAGGGTGGACCTACGAGCAGTACTTC
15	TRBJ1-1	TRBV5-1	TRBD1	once	CASSQGQGPNTEAFF	TGCGCCAGCAGCCAGGGACAGGGGCCGAACACTGAAGCTTTCTTT
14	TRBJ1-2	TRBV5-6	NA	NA	CASSLAGDPWGYTF	TGTGCCAGCAGCTTGGCAGGGGACCCCTGGGGCTACACCTTC
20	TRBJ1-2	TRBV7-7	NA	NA	CASSYLKSGGDPYYNYGYTF	TGTGCTAGCAGCTACCTGAAATCGGGGGGCGACCCTTATTATAACTATGGCTACACCTTC
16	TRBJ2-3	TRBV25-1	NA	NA	CASSEPGPEHTDTQYF	TGTGCCAGCAGTGAACCAGGGCCAGAGCACACAGATACGCAGTATTTT
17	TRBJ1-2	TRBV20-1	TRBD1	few	CSASLTTGGEFNYGYTF	TGCAGTGCTAGTCTTACCACAGGGGGCGAATTTAACTATGGCTACACCTTC
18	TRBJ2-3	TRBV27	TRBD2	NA	CASSLGLAGGRPTDTQYF	TGTGCCAGCAGCCTAGGACTAGCGGGGGGGCGGCCAACAGATACGCAGTATTTT
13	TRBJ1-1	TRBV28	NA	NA	CASSQFASTEAFF	TGTGCCAGCAGTCAGTTCGCAAGCACTGAAGCTTTCTTT
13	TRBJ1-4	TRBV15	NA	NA	CATTRATNEKLFF	TGTGCCACCACCAGGGCTACTAATGAAAAACTGTTTTTT
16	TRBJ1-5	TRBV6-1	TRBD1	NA	CASSVGPTGGYQPQHF	TGTGCCAGCAGTGTGGGTCCGACAGGGGGCTATCAGCCCCAGCATTTT
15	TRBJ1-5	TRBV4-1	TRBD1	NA	CASSQADRADQPQHF	TGCGCCAGCAGCCAGGCGGACAGGGCCGATCAGCCCCAGCATTTT
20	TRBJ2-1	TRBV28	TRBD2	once	CASSLFPGLAGGFTYNEQFF	TGTGCCAGCAGTTTATTCCCGGGACTAGCGGGGGGGTTTACCTACAATGAGCAGTTCTTC
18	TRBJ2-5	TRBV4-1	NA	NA	CASSQEPTAGSREETQYF	TGCGCCAGCAGCCAAGAGCCTACCGCGGGGTCTAGGGAGGAGACCCAGTACTTC
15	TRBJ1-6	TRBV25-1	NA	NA	CASSAVSSYNSPLHF	TGTGCCAGCAGTGCCGTGAGCTCCTATAATTCACCCCTCCACTTT
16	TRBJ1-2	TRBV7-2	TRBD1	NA	CASSGEGQVTTYGYTF	TGTGCCAGCAGCGGGGAAGGACAGGTGACGACTTATGGCTACACCTTC
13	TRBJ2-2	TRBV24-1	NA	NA	CATNSWDTGELFF	TGTGCCACCAACAGCTGGGACACCGGGGAGCTGTTTTTT
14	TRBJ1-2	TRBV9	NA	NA	CASSVAGDGSGYTF	TGTGCCAGCAGCGTAGCGGGGGACGGTTCTGGCTACACCTTC
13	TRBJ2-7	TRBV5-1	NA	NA	CASSLDSTYEQYF	TGCGCCAGCAGCTTGGACAGTACCTACGAGCAGTACTTC
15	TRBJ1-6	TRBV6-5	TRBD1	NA	CASTWGQGRESPLHF	TGTGCCAGCACCTGGGGACAGGGTCGTGAGTCACCCCTCCACTTT
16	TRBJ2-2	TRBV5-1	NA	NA	CASSPGSRGNAGELFF	TGCGCCAGCAGCCCGGGTTCGAGGGGGAATGCCGGGGAGCTGTTTTTT
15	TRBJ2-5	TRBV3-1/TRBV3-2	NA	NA	CASSPDVPPRETQYF	TGTGCCAGCAGCCCCGACGTCCCGCCGCGGGAGACCCAGTACTTC
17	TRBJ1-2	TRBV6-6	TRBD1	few	CASSRQGAVPTVNGYTF	TGTGCCAGCAGCCGACAGGGGGCCGTCCCCACCGTAAATGGCTACACCTTC
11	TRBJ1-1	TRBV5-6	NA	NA	CASRGEGEAFF	TGTGCCAGCAGGGGGGAGGGGGAAGCTTTCTTT
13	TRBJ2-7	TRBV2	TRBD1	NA	CASSRDRVPEQYF	TGTGCCAGCAGCCGGGACAGGGTGCCCGAGCAGTACTTC
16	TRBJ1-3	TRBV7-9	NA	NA	CASSSPVGTPGNTIYF	TGTGCCAGCAGCTCCCCGGTAGGGACTCCCGGAAACACCATATATTTT
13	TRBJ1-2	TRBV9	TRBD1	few	CASSVAWTGIPTF	TGTGCCAGCAGCGTAGCTTGGACAGGTATTCCCACCTTC
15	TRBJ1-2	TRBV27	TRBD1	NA	CASSLKGQANYGYTF	TGTGCCAGCAGTTTGAAGGGACAGGCTAACTATGGCTACACCTTC
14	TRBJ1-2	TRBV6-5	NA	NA	CASKPVGGNYGYTF	TGTGCCAGCAAACCTGTGGGGGGAAACTATGGCTACACCTTC
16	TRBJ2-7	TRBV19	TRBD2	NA	CASSVRAGVFFYEQYF	TGTGCCAGTAGTGTTAGAGCGGGGGTGTTCTTCTACGAGCAGTACTTC
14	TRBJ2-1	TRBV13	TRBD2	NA	CASSPRGGLNEQFF	TGTGCCAGCAGCCCGCGGGGGGGCCTCAATGAGCAGTTCTTC
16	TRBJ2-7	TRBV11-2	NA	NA	CASSLETTVVSYEQYF	TGTGCCAGCAGCTTAGAGACGACAGTAGTATCCTACGAGCAGTACTTC
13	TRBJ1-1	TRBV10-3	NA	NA	CATQATANTEAFF	TGTGCCACCCAGGCTACAGCGAACACTGAAGCTTTCTTT
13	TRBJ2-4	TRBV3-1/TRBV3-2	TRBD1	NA	CASSHRQGNIQYF	TGTGCCAGCAGTCACCGACAGGGAAACATTCAGTACTTC
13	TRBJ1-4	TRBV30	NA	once	CAWSGVGQGNLFF	NA
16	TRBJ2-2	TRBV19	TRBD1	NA	CASRRSGTGGPGELFF	TGTGCCAGTAGACGTTCCGGGACAGGGGGTCCCGGGGAGCTGTTTTTT
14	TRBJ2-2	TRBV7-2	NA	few	CASGTSHNTGELFF	TGTGCCAGCGGTACATCCCATAACACCGGGGAGCTGTTTTTT
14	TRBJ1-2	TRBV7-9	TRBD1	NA	CASSLTGSNYGYTF	TGTGCCAGCAGCTTGACAGGGTCTAACTATGGCTACACCTTC
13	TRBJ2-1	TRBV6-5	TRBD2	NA	CASFSGGANEQFF	TGTGCCAGCTTCAGCGGGGGGGCCAATGAGCAGTTCTTC
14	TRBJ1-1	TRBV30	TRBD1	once	CAWSRTGGATEAFF	TGTGCCTGGAGCCGCACAGGGGGGGCCACTGAAGCTTTCTTT
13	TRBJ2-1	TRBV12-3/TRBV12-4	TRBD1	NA	CASSFRDSRTKFF	TGTGCCAGCAGTTTCCGGGACAGCCGGACGAAGTTCTTC
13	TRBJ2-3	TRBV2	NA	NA	CASGRVATDTQYF	TGTGCCAGCGGCAGGGTAGCCACAGATACGCAGTATTTT
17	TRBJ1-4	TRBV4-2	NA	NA	CASSRWTADPTNEKLFF	TGTGCCAGCAGCCGATGGACAGCAGATCCAACTAATGAAAAACTGTTTTTT
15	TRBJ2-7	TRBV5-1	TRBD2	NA	CASSLAPGGAYEQYF	TGCGCCAGCAGCTTGGCGCCCGGGGGGGCTTACGAGCAGTACTTC
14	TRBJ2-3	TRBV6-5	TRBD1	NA	CASYPGTGQYTQYF	TGTGCCAGCTACCCCGGGACAGGACAATATACGCAGTATTTT
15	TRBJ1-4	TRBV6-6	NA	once	CASRAGGVANEKLFF	TGTGCCAGCAGGGCCGGGGGGGTGGCTAATGAAAAACTGTTTTTT
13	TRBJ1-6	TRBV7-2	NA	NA	CASSLDRDSPLHF	TGTGCCAGCAGCTTAGATCGGGATTCACCCCTCCACTTT